Listed here is a single T cell receptor beta chain. Per germline, CDR1 DFQATT and CDR2 SNEGSKA (reference sequence). V was pared by 6 bases and J by 0 bases, with 6 bases of the junction left unmatched. This CDR3 comprises 14 residues. This entry is derived from a study of blood T cells in healthy people across ages. Overall study context: Capture via template switching afforded approximately one barcoded beta molecule per two T cells.

Drawing of peripheral blood yielded about 10 milliliters from each donor. Together with a sample-barcoded 5' primer, a J-beta primer mix was included in a second PCR lasting roughly 6 to 12 cycles. The authors tagged each cDNA molecule using a template-switch adaptor with 12 random nucleotides. MiXCR was run by TCRdb on the 5' RACE reads, yielding one entry per CDR3 protein. The table has hundreds of thousands of distinct CDR3 sequences, 58% seen once. The clonotype originates from a man aged 25 to 40 in good health. The chain uses TRBV20-1 and TRBJ2-5; 8 bases align to TRBD2. Sample: blood. The DNA of the CDR3 is TGCAGTGCAGAAGCGGGAGCTTACCAAGAGACCCAGTACTTC. Protein sequence: CSAEAGAYQETQYF.